One sample yielded the 18 T cell receptor beta chains listed below, sequenced in a study of early T cells in non-severe SARS-CoV-2 infection. TCRdb fed the 5' RACE reads into MiXCR, producing one record per CDR3 protein. The sample holds about 26,000 distinct CDR3 sequences, approximately 4% seen once. Sequencing used whole blood. The receptor set was obtained from an adult who was a healthcare worker with PCR-confirmed SARS-CoV-2 infection or an uninfected control (not recorded which).

In its sample, this clonotype was seen many times. The chain carries TRBV16 and TRBJ2-3; D is possibly TRBD2 (6 bases). Germline-derived CDR1 and CDR2 are KGHSY and FQNENV. Trimming shortened V by 1 base and J by 2 bases, and 10 bases separated the two germline ends. The CDR3 runs to 15 residues. CDR3 sequence reads: CASSQWGLNTDTQYF. CDR3 sequence (DNA): TGTGCCAGCAGCCAATGGGGACTGAACACAGATACGCAGTATTTT.

There are many counts of this clonotype. V is TRBV5-1 and J is TRBJ2-3, with 8 bases aligning to TRBD2. V shed 4 bases, J shed 6 bases, and the junction held 10 bases outside the gene matches. The CDR3 totals 15 residues. Germline V gene sequence: CDR1 SGHRS, CDR2 YFSETQ. CDR3 sequence (DNA): TGCGCCAGCAGCCCGGTCGGGACTAGACAGGATACGCAGTATTTT. This gives the protein CASSPVGTRQDTQYF.

This clonotype came up many times. This chain joins TRBV7-9 and TRBJ2-1; D is unclear. CDR3 length: 16 amino acids. CDR1 SEHNR and CDR2 FQNEAQ come from the germline V gene (reference sequence). V gave up 1 base and J gave up 6 bases, with 16 bases separating them. As DNA, the CDR3 is TGTGCCAGCAGCTTAGGGTCCACCCCCTTAGGCAATGAGCAGTTCTTC. This encodes CASSLGSTPLGNEQFF. Combining the CDR3 with reference TRBV7-9 and TRBJ2-1 gives the whole variable domain DTGVSQNPRHKITKRGQNVTFRCDPISEHNRLYWYRQTLGQGPEFLTYFQNEAQLEKSRLLSDRFSAERPKGSFSTLEIQRTEQGDSAMYLCASSLGSTPLGNEQFFGPGTRLTVL.

Ten or more counts support this clonotype. The chain employs TRBV20-1 and TRBJ2-7; TRBD2 might be the D (6 bases). V was cut by 3 bases and J by 3 bases, with 9 bases left in between. The CDR3 totals 12 residues. The germline gives CDR1 DFQATT, CDR2 SNEGSKA (reference sequence). CDR3 protein: CSASRGLYEQYF. In nucleotides, the CDR3 is TGCAGTGCTAGTAGGGGACTCTACGAGCAGTACTTC.

This clonotype was counted at least ten times. The genes are TRBV20-1 and TRBJ2-7; D assignment may be TRBD1 or TRBD2 (5 bases each). V was pared by 5 bases and J by 0 bases, with 11 bases between. This CDR3 is built from 13 residues. Germline loops: CDR1 DFQATT, CDR2 SNEGSKA (reference sequence). As DNA, the CDR3 is TGCAGTGCTTGGGACCGGAGCTCCTACGAGCAGTACTTC. Translation gives CSAWDRSSYEQYF.

J is TRBJ2-1 and V is TRBV12-3 or TRBV12-4; no clear D gene. The length of the CDR3 is 14 residues. Trimming stripped 6 bases from V and 9 bases from J, with 18 bases between. The CDR3 sequence is CASSPAGLFFEQFF. CDR3 bases: TGTGCCAGCAGCCCTGCAGGATTGTTTTTTGAGCAGTTCTTC.

This clonotype was seen ten or more times. The J gene is TRBJ1-5, the V gene TRBV10-3, with D maybe TRBD1 (5 bases). V lost 6 bases to trimming and J lost 1 base, with 10 bases between them. Germline V lookup: CDR1 ENHRY, CDR2 SYGVKD. This CDR3 spans 14 amino acids. The CDR3 DNA is TGTGCCATCAGCGCGTGGGGGAGCAATCAGCCCCAGCATTTT. Translated: CAISAWGSNQPQHF.

The genes are TRBV29-1 and TRBJ2-1, with D perhaps assigned TRBD1 or TRBD2 (5 bases each). Per the germline V gene, CDR1 is SQVTM and CDR2 is ANQGSEA. CDR3 length: 13 residues. V was cut by 4 bases and J by 8 bases, with 15 bases left in between. This chain's CDR3 is CSVVGDSIHEQFF. The CDR3 coding sequence is TGCAGCGTTGTGGGAGACAGCATCCATGAGCAGTTCTTC.

This clonotype was recorded at least ten times. The J gene is TRBJ2-3, the V gene TRBV28; weak D call: TRBD2 (7 bases). Germline-derived CDR1 and CDR2 are MDHEN and SYDVKM. The V and J ends lost 5 bases and 1 base respectively, with 16 bases between them. The CDR3 runs to 16 residues. CDR3 bases: TGTGCCAGCAGTCCCCCAGGGGCGGGGGGCACAGATACGCAGTATTTT. The encoded protein is CASSPPGAGGTDTQYF.

This clonotype was seen at least ten times. V is TRBV5-1 and J is TRBJ1-1; tentative D call: TRBD1 (6 bases). Germline assignment: CDR1 SGHRS and CDR2 YFSETQ. The CDR3 consists of 13 residues. Trimming shortened V by 2 bases and J by 8 bases, and 13 bases separated the two germline ends. CDR3: CASSFTGLQEAFF. The CDR3 DNA follows: TGCGCCAGCAGCTTTACAGGGTTACAAGAAGCTTTCTTT.

This clonotype was found many times. This sequence joins TRBV7-2 and TRBJ2-4; possible D gene TRBD1, 6 bases. Trimming pared 3 bases from V and 1 base from J, leaving 10 bases between. This CDR3 contains 15 residues. Germline loops: CDR1 SGHTA, CDR2 FQGNSA. Here the CDR3 DNA reads TGTGCCAGCAGCTTCCAGGGGATGGCCAAAAACATTCAGTACTTC. Translating gives CASSFQGMAKNIQYF.

Note on this clonotype: It may be a read error: a sequence one base away is much more abundant. The V and J genes are TRBV9 and TRBJ2-7; D ambiguous. Trimming left V 1 base short and J 6 bases short, with 5 bases between. Germline V lookup: CDR1 SGDLS, CDR2 YYNGEE. The CDR3 sequence is 11 residues long. CDR3 sequence reads: CASSVNIEQYF. CDR3 nucleotides: TGTGCCAGCAGCGTAAATATCGAGCAGTACTTC. Based on the CDR3 plus reference TRBV9 and TRBJ2-7, the full variable domain is DSGVTQTPKHLITATGQRVTLRCSPRSGDLSVYWYQQSLDQGLQFLIQYYNGEERAKGNILERFSAQQFPDLHSELNLSSLELGDSALYFCASSVNIEQYFGPGTRLTVT.

This clonotype was seen ten or more times. This sequence joins TRBV12-3 or TRBV12-4 and TRBJ1-1; 7 bases line up with TRBD1. The CDR3 covers 14 residues. The V gene end was trimmed by 2 bases and the J gene end by 3 bases; junction bases not matched to a gene: 3. CDR3 region: CASSLQGQYTEAFF. CDR3 DNA sequence: TGTGCCAGCAGTTTACAGGGACAGTACACTGAAGCTTTCTTT.

This clonotype was seen ten or more times. The J gene is TRBJ1-1, the V gene TRBV12-3 or TRBV12-4; D is undetermined. The CDR3 sequence is 15 residues long. V was pared by 6 bases and J by 11 bases, with 25 bases between. CDR3 nucleotides: TGTGCCAGCAGCCTCTCCGAAGTAGGTAAACCCGACGCTTTCTTT. Translated: CASSLSEVGKPDAFF.

This clonotype occurred many times. This chain connects TRBV7-8 to TRBJ1-5; D not resolved. Looked up from germline, CDR1 is SGHVS and CDR2 is FQNEAQ. V lost 8 bases and J lost 7, with 12 bases in between. The CDR3 is 12 residues long. CDR3 nucleotide sequence: TGTGCCAGCGGGGTAGAGATCCAGCCCCAGCATTTT. This encodes CASGVEIQPQHF.

For the CDR3, the DNA is TGTGCCAGCAGCTTCCGGGACAGGGGCCTTGAAGCTTTCTTT. It translates to CASSFRDRGLEAFF. This chain links TRBV5-5 with TRBJ1-1; 10 nucleotides match TRBD1. Germline CDR1 and CDR2: SGHKS and YYEKEE (reference sequence). V lost 2 bases to trimming and J lost 7 bases; unmatched junction nucleotides: 5. The CDR3 consists of 14 residues. Based on the CDR3 plus reference TRBV5-5 and TRBJ1-1, the full variable domain is DAGVTQSPTHLIKTRGQQVTLRCSPISGHKSVSWYQQVLGQGPQFIFQYYEKEERGRGNFPDRFSARQFPNYSSELNVNALLLGDSALYLCASSFRDRGLEAFFGQGTRLTVV.

This clonotype has at least ten counts. V and J are TRBV3-1 and TRBJ2-3; unclear D gene. Per the germline V gene, CDR1 is LGHDT and CDR2 is YNNKEL (reference sequence). Trimming took 4 bases from V and 5 from J, leaving 13 bases between them. CDR3 length: 14 residues. CDR3 residues: CASSLRGPLDTQYF. DNA of the CDR3: TGTGCCAGCAGCCTACGTGGACCTCTAGATACGCAGTATTTT.

This clonotype was counted between two and nine times. V usage is TRBV7-2 and J usage is TRBJ2-3; either TRBD1 or TRBD2 may supply D (5 bases each). The V end was cut by 3 bases, the J end by 2 bases, with 9 bases between. The CDR3 has 14 residues. Germline V CDR1 and CDR2: SGHTA, FQGNSA. CDR3 nucleotide sequence: TGTGCCAGCAGCTTGAGGGGAAACACAGATACGCAGTATTTT. It is translated as CASSLRGNTDTQYF.